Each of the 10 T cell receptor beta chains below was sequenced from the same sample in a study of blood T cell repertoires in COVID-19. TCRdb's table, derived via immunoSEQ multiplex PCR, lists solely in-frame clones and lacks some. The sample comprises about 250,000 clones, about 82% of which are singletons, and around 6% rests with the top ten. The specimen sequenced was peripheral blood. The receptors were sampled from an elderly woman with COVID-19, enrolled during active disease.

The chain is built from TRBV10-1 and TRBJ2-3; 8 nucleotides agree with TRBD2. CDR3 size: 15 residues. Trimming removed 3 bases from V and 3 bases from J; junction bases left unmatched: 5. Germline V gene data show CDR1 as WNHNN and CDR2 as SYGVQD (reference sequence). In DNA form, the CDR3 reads TGCGCCAGCAGTGAAGAGGGACTAGGAACAGATACGCAGTATTTT. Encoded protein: CASSEEGLGTDTQYF.

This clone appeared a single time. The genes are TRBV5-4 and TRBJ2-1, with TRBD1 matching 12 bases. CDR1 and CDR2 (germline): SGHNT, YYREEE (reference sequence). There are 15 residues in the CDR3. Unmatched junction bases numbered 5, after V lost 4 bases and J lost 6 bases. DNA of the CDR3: TGTGCCAGCAGCCCGGGACAGGGGGCGCTCAATGAGCAGTTCTTC. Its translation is CASSPGQGALNEQFF.

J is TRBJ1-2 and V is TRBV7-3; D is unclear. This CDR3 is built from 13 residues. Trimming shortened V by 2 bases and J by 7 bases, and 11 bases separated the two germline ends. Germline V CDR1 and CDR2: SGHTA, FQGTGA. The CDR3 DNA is TGTGCCAGCAGCTTAGGAGGGTCCGGTGGCTACACCTTC. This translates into CASSLGGSGGYTF.

CDR3: CASSRMLAGAFGELFF. CDR3 sequence (DNA): TGTGCCAGTAGTAGGATGCTAGCGGGGGCTTTCGGGGAGCTGTTTTTT. The genes are TRBV19 and TRBJ2-2; 10 positions agree with TRBD2. V lost 4 bases, J lost 7 bases, and 9 bases stayed unmatched. Looked up from germline, CDR1 is LNHDA and CDR2 is SQIVND (reference sequence). The CDR3 covers 16 residues. Full variable domain (missing parts from reference TRBV19 and TRBJ2-2): DGGITQSPKYLFRKEGQNVTLSCEQNLNHDAMYWYRQDPGQGLRLIYYSQIVNDFQKGDIAEGYSVSREKKESFPLTVTSAQKNPTAFYLCASSRMLAGAFGELFFGEGSRLTVL.

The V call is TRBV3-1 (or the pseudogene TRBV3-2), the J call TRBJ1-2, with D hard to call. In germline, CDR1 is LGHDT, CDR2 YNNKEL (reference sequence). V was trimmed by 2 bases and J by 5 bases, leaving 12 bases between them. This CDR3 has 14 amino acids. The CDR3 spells CASSQREQLYGYTF. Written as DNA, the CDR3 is TGTGCCAGCAGCCAAAGAGAACAGTTATATGGCTACACCTTC.

Written as DNA, the CDR3 is TGTGCCTGGACAGGGGGCCCCTACGAGCAGTACTTC. This translates into CAWTGGPYEQYF. This chain links TRBV30 with TRBJ2-7; TRBD1 aligns across 8 bases. V dropped 4 bases and J dropped 2; count of bases not matched to a gene: 1. The CDR3 consists of 12 residues. Germline assignment: CDR1 GTSNPN and CDR2 SVGIG (reference sequence).

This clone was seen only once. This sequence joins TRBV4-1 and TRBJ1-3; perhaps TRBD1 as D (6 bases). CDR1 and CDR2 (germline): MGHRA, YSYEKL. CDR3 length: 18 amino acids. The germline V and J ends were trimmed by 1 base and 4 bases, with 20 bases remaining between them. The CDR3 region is CASSQGLTGPSGGNTIYF. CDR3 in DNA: TGCGCCAGCAGCCAAGGGTTGACAGGACCCTCGGGAGGAAACACCATATATTTT.

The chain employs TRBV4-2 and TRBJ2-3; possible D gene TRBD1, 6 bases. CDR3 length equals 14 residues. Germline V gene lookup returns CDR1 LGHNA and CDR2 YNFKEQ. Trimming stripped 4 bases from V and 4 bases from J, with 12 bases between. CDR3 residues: CASSPIQGSDTQYF. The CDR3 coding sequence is TGTGCCAGCAGCCCAATACAGGGATCAGATACGCAGTATTTT.

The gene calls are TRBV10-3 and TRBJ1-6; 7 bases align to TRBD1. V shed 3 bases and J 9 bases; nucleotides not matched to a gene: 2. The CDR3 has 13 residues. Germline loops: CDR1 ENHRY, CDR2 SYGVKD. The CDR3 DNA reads TGTGCCATCAGTGAAAACAGGGGTTCACCCCTCCACTTT. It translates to CAISENRGSPLHF.

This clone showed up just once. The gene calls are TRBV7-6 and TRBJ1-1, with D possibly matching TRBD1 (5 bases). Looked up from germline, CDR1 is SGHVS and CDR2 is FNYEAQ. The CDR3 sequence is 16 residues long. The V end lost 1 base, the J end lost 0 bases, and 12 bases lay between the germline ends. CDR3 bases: TGTGCCAGCAGCTTAGGGGGCGGGGGGATGAACACTGAAGCTTTCTTT. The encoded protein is CASSLGGGGMNTEAFF. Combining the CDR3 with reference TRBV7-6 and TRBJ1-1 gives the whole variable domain GAGVSQSPRYKVTKRGQDVALRCDPISGHVSLYWYRQALGQGPEFLTYFNYEAQQDKSGLPNDRFSAERPEGSISTLTIQRTEQRDSAMYRCASSLGGGGMNTEAFFGQGTRLTVV.